Below are 27 T cell receptor beta chains sequenced from a single sample in a study of T-cell memory formation after mild COVID-19. TCRdb recomputed calls from the 5' RACE reads with MiXCR, one row per CDR3 protein. The sample yields roughly 320,000 distinct CDR3 sequences, around 28% seen once. What was sequenced was PBMCs or a T cell subset sorted from them (not recorded which). The receptors here all came from an adult woman who had mild COVID-19 (a few samples of this study predate the infection). Cell type and time point are not known.

This clonotype was detected only a few times. This sequence joins TRBV5-1 and TRBJ2-5, with D tentatively TRBD1 or TRBD2 (5 bases each). V was trimmed by 3 bases and J by 5 bases, leaving 11 bases between them. The germline V gene has CDR1 SGHRS and CDR2 YFSETQ. This CDR3 has 13 amino acids. The DNA of the CDR3 is TGCGCCAGCAGCTCGGGGACCGGGGAGACCCAGTACTTC. Translated: CASSSGTGETQYF. Looking up the rest from reference TRBV5-1 and TRBJ2-5 gives the full variable domain: KAGVTQTPRYLIKTRGQQVTLSCSPISGHRSVSWYQQTPGQGLQFLFEYFSETQRNKGNFPGRFSGRQFSNSRSEMNVSTLELGDSALYLCASSSGTGETQYFGPGTRLLVL.

The genes are TRBV7-2 and TRBJ2-1; D is possibly TRBD1 (5 bases). V gave up 5 bases and J gave up 10 bases, with 18 bases separating them. Germline CDR1 reads SGHTA; CDR2 reads FQGNSA. The CDR3 has 14 amino acids. CDR3 amino acids: CASSGNNAQGEQFF. CDR3 coding DNA: TGTGCCAGCAGCGGCAATAACGCCCAGGGAGAGCAGTTCTTC.

The chain has TRBV29-1 and TRBJ2-6; a weak D match, TRBD2 (5 bases). This CDR3 contains 14 residues. Trimming cost V 6 bases and J 0 bases, with 9 bases left between them. Germline V lookup: CDR1 SQVTM, CDR2 ANQGSEA. CDR3 loop: CSVGGTSGANVLTF. For the CDR3, the DNA is TGCAGCGTAGGAGGTACCTCTGGGGCCAACGTCCTGACTTTC.

J is TRBJ2-7 and V is TRBV9; D is perhaps TRBD1 (5 bases). The CDR3 length is 12 residues. From germline, CDR1 is SGDLS and CDR2 YYNGEE. Trimming removed 0 bases at V and 6 bases at J, with 7 bases between. CDR3 protein: CASSVGRGEQYF. For the CDR3, the DNA is TGTGCCAGCAGCGTAGGAAGGGGCGAGCAGTACTTC.

This chain uses TRBV4-1 with TRBJ2-3; 7 nucleotides match TRBD1. The CDR3 runs to 14 residues. In germline, CDR1 is MGHRA, CDR2 YSYEKL. With V trimmed by 5 bases and J by 3 bases, 5 bases remained unmatched. This chain's CDR3 is CASSDRDETDTQYF. DNA of the CDR3: TGCGCCAGCAGCGACAGGGACGAAACAGATACGCAGTATTTT.

The table lists this clonotype with a few counts. V gene TRBV5-5 combines with J gene TRBJ1-5; tentative D call: TRBD1 (6 bases). This CDR3 spans 17 amino acids. V lost 0 bases to trimming and J lost 4 bases, with 17 bases between them. Germline CDR1 SGHKS, CDR2 YYEKEE (reference sequence). The CDR3 bases are TGTGCCAGCAGCTTGGGTCCTACAGGGAAAATTAATCAGCCCCAGCATTTT. Its protein is CASSLGPTGKINQPQHF.

In its sample, this clonotype was seen a few times. The rearrangement links TRBV5-1 to TRBJ2-1; the D gene could be TRBD1 or TRBD2 (5 bases each). This CDR3 comprises 14 residues. Germline CDR1 and CDR2: SGHRS and YFSETQ. Trimming cost V 0 bases and J 5 bases, with 9 bases left between them. The CDR3 reads CASSLVGVDNEQFF. The CDR3 region has the DNA TGCGCCAGCAGCTTGGTGGGGGTGGACAATGAGCAGTTCTTC.

This clonotype appeared a few times. This sequence joins TRBV30 and TRBJ1-4; D may be TRBD1 (6 bases). CDR1 and CDR2 from the germline V gene are GTSNPN and SVGIG (reference sequence). V lost 3 bases and J 8 bases, leaving 22 bases between the germline ends. The CDR3 length is 16 residues. Here the CDR3 DNA reads TGTGCCTGGAGCCGCACTGCCAGGGGCGCAGGGGAAAAACTGTTTTTT. Residues: CAWSRTARGAGEKLFF.

CDR3 sequence: CASSPPLTGVSTDTQYF. The CDR3 nucleotides are TGTGCCAGCTCACCACCCTTGACAGGGGTGAGCACAGATACGCAGTATTTT. The gene calls are TRBV18 and TRBJ2-3; 8 positions match TRBD1. After removal of 0 bases from V and 0 bases from J, the junction contained 5 bases not matched to a gene. CDR1 and CDR2 from the germline V gene are KGHSH and LQKENI. The CDR3 runs 17 residues.

The chain joins TRBV12-3 or TRBV12-4 to TRBJ1-1; D is unresolved. V was trimmed by 3 bases and J by 8 bases, leaving 10 bases between them. This CDR3 comprises 12 residues. This chain's CDR3 is CASSLAQMEAFF. In nucleotides, the CDR3 is TGTGCCAGCAGTTTGGCGCAAATGGAAGCTTTCTTT.

The rearrangement joins TRBV7-2 to TRBJ1-5; D gene unclear. The germline V and J ends were trimmed by 3 bases and 9 bases, with 9 bases remaining between them. CDR3 length: 12 amino acids. The V gene's germline CDR1 is SGHTA and CDR2 FQGNSA. DNA for the CDR3: TGTGCCAGCAGCTTCCTATCTATGCCCCAGCATTTT. The encoded protein is CASSFLSMPQHF.

The gene calls are TRBV12-3 or TRBV12-4 and TRBJ2-5, with D possibly matching TRBD2 (7 bases). This CDR3 has 16 residues. Trimming removed 1 base from V and 4 bases from J, with 16 bases in between. In DNA form, the CDR3 reads TGTGCCAGCAGTTTAGTCGGGGGGCCCGGCGGAGAGACCCAGTACTTC. Protein product: CASSLVGGPGGETQYF.

This clonotype occurred a few times. The chain combines TRBV7-9 with TRBJ2-2; a possible D gene is TRBD2 (5 bases). Germline CDR1 SEHNR, CDR2 FQNEAQ (reference sequence). The CDR3 totals 15 residues. Trimming left V 5 bases short and J 6 bases short, with 16 bases between. CDR3 DNA: TGTGCCAGCAGCCGTAGCATCGGGGTCCCCGGGGAGCTGTTTTTT. Protein product: CASSRSIGVPGELFF.

This clonotype was seen only a few times. The chain recombines TRBV20-1 with TRBJ1-6; a possible D gene is TRBD1 (5 bases). Trimming removed 3 bases at V and 7 bases at J, with 16 bases between. The CDR3 sequence is 15 residues long. Germline V CDR1 and CDR2: DFQATT, SNEGSKA (reference sequence). CDR3 protein: CSARLFSGDNSPLHF. The CDR3 DNA reads as TGCAGTGCTAGGCTCTTCTCTGGGGACAATTCACCCCTCCACTTT.

This rearrangement joins TRBV7-2 to TRBJ2-1; 10 bases map to TRBD2. With 4 bases clipped from V and 5 bases from J, the junction kept 5 bases outside the gene matches. This CDR3 comprises 15 residues. Germline lookup yields CDR1 SGHTA and CDR2 FQGNSA. In nucleotides, the CDR3 is TGTGCCAGCAGCTCAAGCGGGAGGGAAGACAATGAGCAGTTCTTC. Translating it yields CASSSSGREDNEQFF.

The V and J genes are TRBV29-1 and TRBJ2-3; 15 nucleotides agree with TRBD2. This CDR3 comprises 21 residues. Germline V gene lookup returns CDR1 SQVTM and CDR2 ANQGSEA. With V trimmed by 3 bases and J by 4 bases, 20 bases remained unmatched. The CDR3 region is CSVDRLRTSGGAGYKADTQYF. CDR3 sequence (DNA): TGCAGCGTTGATCGTCTCCGGACTAGCGGGGGGGCCGGATATAAAGCAGATACGCAGTATTTT.

DNA for the CDR3: TGTGCCAGCAGCCCCGCGGGGCGGGAGAGGTACGAGCAGTACTTC. Translation: CASSPAGRERYEQYF. The rearrangement joins TRBV12-3 or TRBV12-4 to TRBJ2-7; 7 bases agree with TRBD2. The CDR3 is 15 amino acids. V was pared by 6 bases and J by 4 bases, with 12 bases of the junction left unmatched.

The V gene is TRBV6-4, the J gene TRBJ2-1; TRBD2 is a possible D gene (6 bases). Looked up from germline, CDR1 is MRHNA and CDR2 is SNTAGT. CDR3 length: 14 residues. Trimming pared 3 bases from V and 6 bases from J, leaving 12 bases between. CDR3 bases: TGTGCCAGCAGTGAGGAGGGATTTGCCAATGAGCAGTTCTTC. Its protein product is CASSEEGFANEQFF.

This clonotype was picked up a small number of times. The chain employs TRBV7-3 and TRBJ2-4; D gene ambiguous. The V end was cut by 3 bases, the J end by 2 bases, with 8 bases between. Germline CDR1 reads SGHTA; CDR2 reads FQGTGA. The CDR3 totals 14 residues. CDR3 loop: CASSFFQPKNIQYF. As DNA, the CDR3 is TGTGCCAGCAGCTTCTTTCAGCCCAAAAACATTCAGTACTTC.

The J gene is TRBJ2-7, the V gene TRBV7-9, with D possibly called TRBD1 or TRBD2 (5 bases each). Looked up from germline, CDR1 is SEHNR and CDR2 is FQNEAQ (reference sequence). V was trimmed by 3 bases and J by 6 bases, leaving 9 bases between them. The CDR3 sequence is 12 residues long. DNA for the CDR3: TGTGCCAGCAGCTTTGTGGGGGTCGAGCAGTACTTC. Its translation is CASSFVGVEQYF.

The J gene is TRBJ2-7, the V gene TRBV6-1; possible D gene TRBD1, 6 bases. This CDR3 region has 14 residues. V was trimmed by 7 bases and J by 0 bases, leaving 13 bases between them. Germline-derived CDR1 and CDR2 are MNHNS and SASEGT. The CDR3 coding sequence is TGTGCCAGCACCCGACAGGTCAACTCCTACGAGCAGTACTTC. This codes for CASTRQVNSYEQYF.

The chain employs TRBV20-1 and TRBJ2-3; D is uncertain. V lost 5 bases and J 1 base, leaving 10 bases between the germline ends. This CDR3 spans 13 amino acids. The germline gives CDR1 DFQATT, CDR2 SNEGSKA (reference sequence). CDR3 region: CSAVRTRTDTQYF. The CDR3 DNA follows: TGCAGTGCTGTAAGGACCCGCACAGATACGCAGTATTTT.

The chain links TRBV21-1 to TRBJ2-4; the table's D gene call, TRBD1, was not cross checked with the DNA. TRBV21-1 is listed as a pseudogene. The CDR3 runs 14 residues. CDR3: CASIPGQVRNIQYF. The CDR3 nucleotides are TGTGCCAGCATCCCGGGACAGGTTCGAAACATTCAGTACTTC.

J is TRBJ2-2 and V is TRBV12-3 or TRBV12-4; D not certain. The CDR3 is 12 residues long. Trimming removed 7 bases from V and 4 bases from J, with 7 bases in between. CDR3 region: CASTPLTGELFF. CDR3 bases: TGTGCCAGCACCCCTCTCACCGGGGAGCTGTTTTTT.

This sequence joins TRBV24-1 and TRBJ2-2, with D unclear. With 4 bases removed from V and 0 bases from J, the gap between germline ends came to 8 bases. The germline gives CDR1 KGHDR, CDR2 SFDVKD. This CDR3 comprises 15 residues. In DNA, the CDR3 is TGTGCCACCAGTGACCCGACAACGAACACCGGGGAGCTGTTTTTT. Translation gives CATSDPTTNTGELFF.

This clonotype was counted between two and nine times. The rearrangement links TRBV12-3 or TRBV12-4 to TRBJ2-7; D not certain. The CDR3 runs 12 residues. The V gene lost 1 base and the J gene lost 6 bases, with 7 bases spanning the gap. Here the CDR3 DNA reads TGTGCCAGCAGTTTAGGGACGACCGAGCAGTACTTC. It is translated as CASSLGTTEQYF.

CDR3 residues: CATSDLVTREQFF. The CDR3 nucleotides read TGTGCCACCAGTGATTTGGTGACACGGGAGCAGTTCTTC. The V gene is TRBV24-1, the J gene TRBJ2-1; no firm D call. The CDR3 is made up of 13 amino acids. The V and J ends lost 0 bases and 10 bases respectively, with 9 bases between them. The germline CDR1 and CDR2 sequences are KGHDR and SFDVKD.